What follows describes a single TCR beta chain. This sample was included in a study of blood T cell repertoires in COVID-19. Method: immunoSEQ multiplex PCR; TCRdb's copy keeps in-frame clones and lacks some. The data contain 130,000 to 150,000 clones, 84% of them singletons. CDR1 and CDR2 from the germline V gene are MNHEY and SVGEGT. V shed 7 bases, J shed 8 bases, and the junction held 19 bases outside the gene matches. This CDR3 region has 17 residues. Across 20 to 25 US areas, participants ranged in age from roughly 18 to 89 years. Assignment of participants to cohorts was predicated upon participant-reported clinical history. All exposed participants met a person with COVID-19 within 2 weeks before entering the study.

V gene TRBV6-2 or TRBV6-3 combines with J gene TRBJ2-3; TRBD2 aligns across 9 bases. The source is a woman between 45 and 65 years old who had been exposed to COVID-19. The sample consisted of PBMCs or T cells enriched from blood (not recorded which). CDR3 nucleotide sequence: TGTGCCAGCACCCCAGTGTGGGCGGGGGGGCCTAGTGGTACGCAGTATTTT. It encodes CASTPVWAGGPSGTQYF.